One sample yielded the 14 T cell receptor beta chains listed below, sequenced in a study of T-cell memory formation after mild COVID-19. A single record per CDR3 protein comes from TCRdb applying MiXCR to the 5' RACE reads. The sample lists 89,000 or so distinct CDR3 sequences, 9.5% to 15% seen once, with around two fifths in the top ten. What was sequenced was PBMCs or a T cell subset sorted from them (not recorded which). The receptors were gathered from a man between 18 and 35 years old who had mild COVID-19 (a few samples of this study predate the infection). Cell type and time point are not known.

The chain uses TRBV20-1 and TRBJ1-1; no clear D. Germline CDR1 DFQATT, CDR2 SNEGSKA (reference sequence). The CDR3 loop spans 13 amino acids. Trimming took off 3 bases at V and 1 base at J, with 9 bases between the two ends. In DNA form, the CDR3 reads TGCAGTGCTAGGCCTGCCAGGAACACTGAAGCTTTCTTT. Translating gives CSARPARNTEAFF.

This clonotype was detected only a few times. The chain combines TRBV5-1 with TRBJ1-2; D not certain. CDR1 is SGHRS, CDR2 YFSETQ, per germline. The CDR3 extends over 16 amino acids. V lost 3 bases and J 0 bases, leaving 15 bases between the germline ends. The DNA of the CDR3 is TGCGCCAGCAGCTCCGAGCGTGGTCCTCCTAACTATGGCTACACCTTC. This encodes CASSSERGPPNYGYTF.

V gene TRBV12-3 or TRBV12-4 combines with J gene TRBJ2-1; possibly TRBD2 for D (5 bases). The V end lost 5 bases, the J end lost 12 bases, and 20 bases lay between the germline ends. The CDR3 is 14 amino acids. CDR3 coding DNA: TGTGCCAGCAGTCTTCAGACCCCTCGGGGTGTGCAGTTCTTC. Its protein is CASSLQTPRGVQFF.

The chain combines TRBV20-1 with TRBJ1-2; D uncertain. Trimming took 0 bases from V and 3 from J, leaving 11 bases between them. The length of the CDR3 is 14 residues. The germline CDR1 and CDR2 sequences are DFQATT and SNEGSKA (reference sequence). The chain's CDR3 is CSARDRGSYYGYTF. In DNA form, the CDR3 reads TGCAGTGCTAGAGATCGTGGGTCTTACTATGGCTACACCTTC.

The table lists this clonotype with a few counts. This chain uses TRBV6-5 with TRBJ1-2; TRBD1 might be the D (5 bases). Germline V gene lookup returns CDR1 MNHEY and CDR2 SVGAGI. CDR3 length equals 14 residues. V lost 5 bases to trimming and J lost 6 bases, with 16 bases between them. The CDR3 nucleotides read TGTGCCAGCAGTCCAGTCGGGACCGGGGATGGCTACACCTTC. Amino acid sequence: CASSPVGTGDGYTF.

This clonotype was observed a few times. The chain has TRBV7-2 and TRBJ2-5; D gene unclear. The V and J ends lost 3 bases and 1 base respectively, with 6 bases between them. This CDR3 has 13 amino acids. CDR1 and CDR2 (germline): SGHTA, FQGNSA. The CDR3 nucleotides are TGTGCCAGCAGCTTCGGCCTCCAAGAGACCCAGTACTTC. Translating gives CASSFGLQETQYF.

This clonotype was recorded a few times. This sequence joins TRBV12-3 or TRBV12-4 and TRBJ2-3; 12 bases are a match to TRBD1. Germline trimming cut 5 bases from V and 2 bases from J; bases unmatched to any gene: 14. The CDR3 has 19 amino acids. In DNA form, the CDR3 reads TGTGCCAGCAGTCCTCGGGACAGGGGGCGGGGGGTTAACACAGATACGCAGTATTTT. Protein product: CASSPRDRGRGVNTDTQYF.

This chain uses TRBV28 with TRBJ2-1; TRBD1 aligns across 9 bases. The CDR3 is made up of 15 amino acids. V shed 5 bases, J shed 2 bases, and the junction held 4 bases outside the gene matches. Per germline, CDR1 MDHEN and CDR2 SYDVKM. Written as DNA, the CDR3 is TGTGCCAGCAGTGACCGGGACAGGGCCTACAATGAGCAGTTCTTC. Protein sequence: CASSDRDRAYNEQFF.

V gene TRBV12-3 or TRBV12-4 combines with J gene TRBJ1-2; the D is unclear. This CDR3 comprises 15 residues. V gave up 0 bases and J gave up 4 bases, with 12 bases separating them. The CDR3 loop is CASSLAGGNLYGYTF. Written as DNA, the CDR3 is TGTGCCAGCAGTTTAGCTGGCGGAAACCTCTATGGCTACACCTTC.

This clonotype was seen many times. The rearrangement joins TRBV4-1 to TRBJ2-5, with D perhaps matching TRBD2 (6 bases). CDR3 length: 15 residues. CDR1 MGHRA and CDR2 YSYEKL come from the germline V gene. V lost 1 base and J 5 bases, leaving 14 bases between the germline ends. Written as DNA, the CDR3 is TGCGCCAGCAGCCAAGTGTGGTCAGGGAGGGAGACCCAGTACTTC. This codes for CASSQVWSGRETQYF.

The chain is built from TRBV12-3 or TRBV12-4 and TRBJ1-1; D unclear. Trimming pared 5 bases from V and 4 bases from J, leaving 14 bases between. CDR3 length: 14 residues. CDR3 in DNA: TGTGCCAGCAGTCTCGAAGGGCCCTTCACTGAAGCTTTCTTT. It translates to CASSLEGPFTEAFF.

This chain connects TRBV12-3 or TRBV12-4 to TRBJ1-2, with 7 bases that match TRBD1. The CDR3 contains 15 residues. V trimming: 5 bases; J trimming: 5 bases; junction bases outside the gene matches: 11. CDR3 nucleotides: TGTGCCAGCAGTGGCGAACTACAGGGGAATTATGGCTACACCTTC. Translating gives CASSGELQGNYGYTF.

The V call is TRBV4-2, the J call TRBJ2-1; D gene ambiguous. Per germline, CDR1 LGHNA and CDR2 YNFKEQ. The ends were cut back, 0 bases at V and 0 bases at J, with 9 bases in the middle. The CDR3 is 16 residues long. DNA for the CDR3: TGTGCCAGCAGCCAAGAGGGAACTTCCTCCTACAATGAGCAGTTCTTC. It yields the protein CASSQEGTSSYNEQFF.

There are a few counts of this clonotype. The rearrangement links TRBV9 to TRBJ2-4, with 7 bases identical to TRBD1. Germline CDR1 is SGDLS and CDR2 is YYNGEE. The CDR3 runs to 15 residues. Trimming at V came to 4 bases and at J to 0 bases, leaving 4 bases not matched to a gene. The CDR3 DNA is TGTGCCAGCAGCCCCGGGACAGTAGCCAAAAACATTCAGTACTTC. Amino acids: CASSPGTVAKNIQYF.